This is a list of T cell receptor beta chains from one sample in a study of blood T cell repertoires in COVID-19. TCRdb keeps only in-frame clones here, not all; method: immunoSEQ multiplex PCR. The sample lists 150,000 to 200,000 clones, roughly four fifths occurring once. Sequencing was performed on peripheral blood. The receptors shown here come from a woman aged 40 to 50 with acute or convalescent COVID-19. CDR3s include the opening cysteine and the closing phenylalanine or tryptophan. A D gene is named only where the DNA matches it firmly. Expanded clones get a size class; other rows say once, few or many, or leave the size out.

j_call: TRBJ1-1; clone_size: once; d_call: TRBD1; v_call: TRBV5-5; cdr3_aa: CASSLVGTGGARRNTEAFF; cdr3_nt: TGTGCCAGCAGCTTGGTGGGGACAGGGGGCGCGAGAAGGAACACTGAAGCTTTCTTT
j_call: TRBJ1-2; clone_size: NA; d_call: TRBD1; v_call: TRBV6-5; cdr3_aa: CASRSTGSRNGYTF; cdr3_nt: TGTGCCAGCAGGTCGACAGGGAGTAGAAATGGCTACACCTTC
j_call: TRBJ2-6; clone_size: NA; d_call: TRBD2; v_call: TRBV11-2; cdr3_aa: CASSRGLAVNSGGANVLTF; cdr3_nt: TGTGCCAGCAGCCGCGGACTAGCTGTCAACTCGGGTGGGGCCAACGTCCTGACTTTC
j_call: TRBJ2-5; clone_size: NA; d_call: TRBD1; v_call: TRBV5-8; cdr3_aa: CASSKGQGIQETQYF; cdr3_nt: TGTGCCAGCAGCAAGGGACAGGGAATACAAGAGACCCAGTACTTC
j_call: TRBJ2-2; clone_size: NA; d_call: NA; v_call: TRBV28; cdr3_aa: CATHNGRAGGELFF; cdr3_nt: TGTGCCACCCACAACGGCAGGGCCGGGGGGGAGCTGTTTTTT
j_call: TRBJ2-3; clone_size: NA; d_call: NA; v_call: TRBV11-2; cdr3_aa: CASSRRVVTDTQYF; cdr3_nt: TGTGCCAGCAGCCGACGGGTTGTCACAGATACGCAGTATTTT
j_call: TRBJ2-5; clone_size: NA; d_call: NA; v_call: TRBV5-4; cdr3_aa: CASSSPKVKGGETQYF; cdr3_nt: TGTGCCAGCAGCTCCCCCAAGGTGAAGGGAGGCGAGACCCAGTACTTC
j_call: TRBJ2-2; clone_size: NA; d_call: TRBD2; v_call: TRBV28; cdr3_aa: CASRPSGSDTGELFF; cdr3_nt: TGTGCCAGCAGGCCCAGCGGGAGTGACACCGGGGAGCTGTTTTTT
j_call: TRBJ2-2; clone_size: NA; d_call: NA; v_call: TRBV9; cdr3_aa: CASSVAVLANTGELFF; cdr3_nt: TGTGCCAGCAGCGTAGCGGTGCTAGCGAACACCGGGGAGCTGTTTTTT
j_call: TRBJ2-7; clone_size: once; d_call: TRBD1; v_call: TRBV7-8; cdr3_aa: CASSPGQVTYEQYF; cdr3_nt: TGTGCCAGCTCCCCGGGACAGGTAACCTACGAGCAGTACTTC
j_call: TRBJ2-3; clone_size: NA; d_call: TRBD2; v_call: TRBV7-3; cdr3_aa: CASSPRLAGGHTDTQYF; cdr3_nt: TGTGCCAGCAGCCCCCGGTTAGCGGGGGGACACACAGATACGCAGTATTTT
j_call: TRBJ2-7; clone_size: NA; d_call: TRBD2; v_call: TRBV27; cdr3_aa: CASSGIAGGSSYEQYF; cdr3_nt: TGTGCCAGCAGCGGGATAGCGGGAGGAAGCTCCTACGAGCAGTACTTC
j_call: TRBJ1-4; clone_size: NA; d_call: NA; v_call: TRBV27; cdr3_aa: CASSLSPREKLFF; cdr3_nt: TGTGCCAGCAGTTTATCGCCGCGGGAAAAACTGTTTTTT
j_call: TRBJ1-2; clone_size: NA; d_call: NA; v_call: TRBV5-1; cdr3_aa: CASSVGQGAAHF; cdr3_nt: NA
j_call: TRBJ2-5; clone_size: NA; d_call: NA; v_call: TRBV30; cdr3_aa: CAWNRNPRETQYF; cdr3_nt: TGTGCCTGGAACCGCAATCCGAGGGAGACCCAGTACTTC
j_call: TRBJ2-7; clone_size: few; d_call: NA; v_call: TRBV6-1; cdr3_aa: CASSEQGTPYEQYF; cdr3_nt: TGTGCCAGCAGTGAACAGGGGACCCCCTACGAGCAGTACTTC
j_call: TRBJ1-2; clone_size: NA; d_call: TRBD1; v_call: TRBV2; cdr3_aa: CASRQPGQGSEGYTF; cdr3_nt: TGTGCCAGCAGGCAACCGGGACAGGGAAGTGAAGGCTACACCTTC
j_call: TRBJ2-5; clone_size: NA; d_call: TRBD2; v_call: TRBV28; cdr3_aa: CASRGLAETQYF; cdr3_nt: TGTGCCAGCAGGGGACTAGCTGAGACCCAGTACTTC
j_call: TRBJ2-2; clone_size: NA; d_call: NA; v_call: TRBV9; cdr3_aa: CASSAWAGATGELFF; cdr3_nt: TGTGCCAGCAGCGCGTGGGCAGGGGCCACCGGGGAGCTGTTTTTT
j_call: TRBJ2-1; clone_size: NA; d_call: NA; v_call: TRBV18; cdr3_aa: CASSPFDRNNEQFF; cdr3_nt: TGTGCCAGCTCACCATTCGACAGAAACAATGAGCAGTTCTTC
j_call: TRBJ2-7; clone_size: NA; d_call: NA; v_call: TRBV6-1; cdr3_aa: CASSDLFRDTLYQQYF; cdr3_nt: TGTGCCAGCAGTGACTTATTCCGGGACACGCTTTATCAGCAGTACTTC
j_call: TRBJ1-3; clone_size: NA; d_call: TRBD1; v_call: TRBV7-2; cdr3_aa: CASSYRTGGNTIYF; cdr3_nt: TGTGCCAGCAGCTATAGGACAGGGGGAAACACCATATATTTT
j_call: TRBJ2-7; clone_size: NA; d_call: TRBD2; v_call: TRBV27; cdr3_aa: CASSLLSPFAGGPYEQYF; cdr3_nt: TGTGCCAGCAGTTTACTGTCTCCCTTTGCGGGAGGCCCCTACGAGCAGTACTTC
j_call: TRBJ2-7; clone_size: NA; d_call: NA; v_call: TRBV11-2; cdr3_aa: CASVFQGEQYF; cdr3_nt: TGTGCCAGCGTTTTCCAGGGCGAGCAGTACTTC
j_call: TRBJ1-1; clone_size: NA; d_call: NA; v_call: TRBV27; cdr3_aa: CASSPHSGATEAFF; cdr3_nt: TGTGCCAGCAGTCCACACTCAGGGGCCACTGAAGCTTTCTTT
j_call: TRBJ1-6; clone_size: NA; d_call: NA; v_call: TRBV5-4; cdr3_aa: CARHPAGGARNSPLHF; cdr3_nt: TGTGCCAGACACCCAGCGGGAGGGGCGAGGAATTCACCCCTCCACTTT
j_call: TRBJ2-1; clone_size: NA; d_call: TRBD2; v_call: TRBV3-1/TRBV3-2; cdr3_aa: CASTQTGGTSGTNEQFF; cdr3_nt: TGTGCCAGCACCCAAACTGGAGGGACTAGCGGGACCAATGAGCAGTTCTTC
j_call: TRBJ1-3; clone_size: NA; d_call: NA; v_call: TRBV25-1; cdr3_aa: CASGLSGDTIYF; cdr3_nt: TGTGCCAGCGGCCTTTCGGGGGACACCATATATTTT
j_call: TRBJ1-3; clone_size: few; d_call: NA; v_call: TRBV7-2; cdr3_aa: CASSLVSPGNTIYF; cdr3_nt: TGTGCCAGCAGCTTAGTTAGCCCTGGAAACACCATATATTTT
j_call: TRBJ2-1; clone_size: NA; d_call: TRBD2; v_call: TRBV7-2; cdr3_aa: CASRGREGRRNEQFF; cdr3_nt: TGTGCCAGCAGAGGCCGGGAGGGCCGCCGCAATGAGCAGTTCTTC
j_call: TRBJ1-5; clone_size: NA; d_call: NA; v_call: TRBV28; cdr3_aa: CASRKTVRYQPQHF; cdr3_nt: TGTGCCAGCAGAAAAACAGTGCGCTATCAGCCCCAGCATTTT
j_call: TRBJ2-3; clone_size: NA; d_call: TRBD1; v_call: TRBV19; cdr3_aa: CASRGTGPDTQYF; cdr3_nt: TGTGCCAGTAGGGGGACAGGGCCGGATACGCAGTATTTT
j_call: TRBJ2-5; clone_size: once; d_call: NA; v_call: TRBV7-8; cdr3_aa: CASLGSQIETQYF; cdr3_nt: TGTGCCAGCCTCGGGTCGCAGATTGAGACCCAGTACTTC
j_call: TRBJ1-2; clone_size: NA; d_call: TRBD1; v_call: TRBV10-3; cdr3_aa: CAISNLQGGGGYTF; cdr3_nt: TGTGCCATCAGCAACTTACAGGGGGGCGGTGGCTACACCTTC
j_call: TRBJ2-7; clone_size: NA; d_call: TRBD2; v_call: TRBV7-9; cdr3_aa: CASSPSGGPDEQYF; cdr3_nt: TGTGCCAGCAGCCCCAGCGGGGGTCCCGACGAGCAGTACTTC
j_call: TRBJ2-7; clone_size: NA; d_call: NA; v_call: TRBV29-1; cdr3_aa: CSVEDPWAGAGEQYF; cdr3_nt: TGCAGCGTTGAAGATCCGTGGGCAGGCGCTGGGGAGCAGTACTTC